Below are 28 T cell receptor beta chains sequenced from a single sample in a study of regulatory T cells in long-lasting Graves disease. Assembly of TCR beta libraries relied on iRepertoire HTBI primers together with Arm-PCR of CDR3 regions. Using its own MiXCR run on the multiplex PCR reads, TCRdb lists one record per CDR3 protein. The top ten clones hold almost 9% of a sample with 550,000 or so distinct CDR3 sequences, about 12% of them seen once. The sample's time point: newly diagnosed GD, antithyroid drugs for less than 3 months. Generation of the TCR library employed RNA extracted from PBMCs. These same records also appear under a second study, on T cells in Graves' hyperthyroidism and ophthalmopathy.

The sequenced sample was peripheral blood mononuclear cells (PBMCs), obtained at new diagnosis, from a patient treated with antithyroid drugs. The receptors come from a woman in her 30s with Graves disease.

This clonotype appeared many times. The chain employs TRBV18 and TRBJ2-5, with 7 positions matching TRBD1. The CDR3 loop spans 13 amino acids. Germline V lookup: CDR1 KGHSH, CDR2 LQKENI. Trimming at V came to 3 bases and at J to 5 bases, leaving 3 bases not matched to a gene. This CDR3 reads CASSPTGYETQYF. In DNA, the CDR3 is TGTGCCAGCTCACCGACAGGGTACGAGACCCAGTACTTC.

This clonotype was picked up many times. The chain recombines TRBV10-3 with TRBJ1-1, with D perhaps matching TRBD1 (5 bases). Germline V CDR1 and CDR2: ENHRY, SYGVKD. The CDR3 runs to 14 residues. Trimming pared 3 bases from V and 5 bases from J, leaving 13 bases between. The CDR3, as DNA: TGTGCCATCAGTGAAATGGGGCGCGGGACTGAAGCTTTCTTT. Its translation is CAISEMGRGTEAFF.

As regards this clonotype: A much larger clone is a single base away; this may be a read error. This chain links TRBV27 with TRBJ1-5; D is possibly TRBD1 (6 bases). Germline V gene lookup returns CDR1 MNHEY and CDR2 SMNVEV (reference sequence). The CDR3 contains 18 residues. V shed 1 base and J shed 0 bases, with 16 bases lying between them. CDR3 nucleotides: TGTGCCAGCAGTTTATTTCCAAGGGGGGCTCATAGCAATCAGCCCCAGCATTTT. Amino acid sequence: CASSLFPRGAHSNQPQHF.

This clonotype was counted many times. This rearrangement joins TRBV14 to TRBJ2-5; 8 nucleotides line up with TRBD1. Germline lookup yields CDR1 SGHDN and CDR2 FVKESK. Trimming removed 3 bases from V and 3 bases from J; junction bases left unmatched: 3. This CDR3 spans 14 amino acids. CDR3 residues: CASSQGQAKETQYF. The CDR3 nucleotides are TGTGCCAGCAGCCAGGGACAGGCCAAAGAGACCCAGTACTTC.

The table lists this clonotype with a few counts. CDR3 amino acids: CSVEGGRARADTQYF. CDR3 sequence (DNA): TGCAGCGTTGAGGGCGGGAGGGCCCGGGCAGATACGCAGTATTTT. The V gene is TRBV29-1, the J gene TRBJ2-3, with 9 nucleotides matching TRBD2. After removal of 3 bases from V and 4 bases from J, the junction contained 8 bases not matched to a gene. This CDR3 has 15 amino acids. CDR1 and CDR2 from the germline V gene are SQVTM and ANQGSEA.

This clonotype was counted at least ten times. The chain combines TRBV2 with TRBJ2-5; 9 nucleotides match TRBD1. The germline V gene has CDR1 SNHLY and CDR2 FYNNEI. The CDR3 length is 14 residues. The ends lost 4 bases at V and 5 bases at J; junction bases unmatched: 5. CDR3 sequence: CASSVDRGEETQYF. CDR3 nucleotides: TGTGCCAGCAGTGTGGACAGGGGCGAGGAGACCCAGTACTTC.

This clonotype was recorded at least ten times. V and J are TRBV19 and TRBJ1-1, with a tentative D call TRBD1 (6 bases). CDR1 is LNHDA and CDR2 is SQIVND in the germline V gene (reference sequence). V dropped 7 bases and J dropped 4 bases, with 10 bases sitting between them. The CDR3 sequence is 12 residues long. The CDR3: CASMGAGTEAFF. In nucleotides, the CDR3 is TGTGCCAGTATGGGGGCAGGCACTGAAGCTTTCTTT.

This sequence joins TRBV24-1 and TRBJ2-1; D is perhaps TRBD1 or TRBD2 (5 bases each). CDR1 and CDR2 (germline): KGHDR, SFDVKD. The V end was cut by 2 bases, the J end by 0 bases, with 10 bases between. The CDR3 length is 16 residues. In DNA form, the CDR3 reads TGTGCCACCAGTGATTCGAGGGGAAGCTCCTACAATGAGCAGTTCTTC. It specifies CATSDSRGSSYNEQFF.

The chain recombines TRBV20-1 with TRBJ1-5; D not resolved. Germline values: CDR1 DFQATT, CDR2 SNEGSKA (reference sequence). V lost 3 bases, J lost 0 bases, and 6 bases lay in between. The CDR3 sequence is 13 residues long. CDR3 nucleotides: TGCAGTGCTAGGATTTCTAGCAATCAGCCCCAGCATTTT. Encoded protein: CSARISSNQPQHF.

The V gene is TRBV29-1, the J gene TRBJ1-4; 7 nucleotides agree with TRBD1. The CDR3 sequence is 13 residues long. Germline loops: CDR1 SQVTM, CDR2 ANQGSEA. Germline trimming cut 7 bases from V and 8 bases from J; bases unmatched to any gene: 10. The CDR3 DNA sequence: TGCAGCGCAGGGGGGACCTTTGGCGAAAAACTGTTTTTT. Protein: CSAGGTFGEKLFF.

This clonotype showed up many times. The V and J genes are TRBV30 and TRBJ1-1, with 7 bases identical to TRBD1. CDR1 is GTSNPN, CDR2 SVGIG, per germline (reference sequence). V was pared by 2 bases and J by 4 bases, with 7 bases of the junction left unmatched. The CDR3 has 14 residues. CDR3 in amino acids: CAWSKAQGGTEAFF. The CDR3 DNA reads TGTGCCTGGAGTAAAGCGCAGGGGGGCACTGAAGCTTTCTTT.

The chain employs TRBV19 and TRBJ2-4; no definite D call. The germline gives CDR1 LNHDA, CDR2 SQIVND (reference sequence). CDR3 length: 14 amino acids. V lost 4 bases and J 0 bases, leaving 7 bases between the germline ends. The CDR3 DNA sequence: TGTGCCAGTAGTACTCGGCTAGCCAAAAACATTCAGTACTTC. Protein product: CASSTRLAKNIQYF.

This clonotype has ten or more counts. Here the CDR3 reads CASSPRTGGHYGYTF. For the CDR3, the DNA is TGTGCCAGCAGTCCGAGGACAGGGGGCCACTATGGCTACACCTTC. V is TRBV12-3 or TRBV12-4 and J is TRBJ1-2; 11 bases line up with TRBD1. This CDR3 comprises 15 residues. Trimming took 5 bases from V and 3 from J; bases not matched to a gene: 5.

Ten or more counts support this clonotype. This rearrangement joins TRBV28 to TRBJ2-2; the D gene could be TRBD1 or TRBD2 (5 bases each). The V end was cut by 3 bases, the J end by 3 bases, with 14 bases between. The CDR3 loop spans 16 amino acids. Germline V gene sequence: CDR1 MDHEN, CDR2 SYDVKM. The CDR3 coding sequence is TGTGCCAGCAGTTTGCTCTGGGACGGAGACACCGGGGAGCTGTTTTTT. This sequence encodes CASSLLWDGDTGELFF.

This chain uses TRBV7-9 with TRBJ2-7, with 9 bases lining up with TRBD2. Per germline, CDR1 SEHNR and CDR2 FQNEAQ (reference sequence). The CDR3 extends over 18 amino acids. V shed 8 bases and J 5 bases; nucleotides not matched to a gene: 22. This chain's CDR3 is CASPILAGVRIRPHEQYF. The DNA for the CDR3 is TGTGCCAGCCCTATTTTAGCGGGAGTCCGGATACGCCCCCACGAGCAGTACTTC. Complete variable domain (other parts from reference TRBV7-9 and TRBJ2-7): DTGVSQNPRHKITKRGQNVTFRCDPISEHNRLYWYRQTLGQGPEFLTYFQNEAQLEKSRLLSDRFSAERPKGSFSTLEIQRTEQGDSAMYLCASPILAGVRIRPHEQYFGPGTRLTVT.

This clonotype was seen only a few times. The chain recombines TRBV19 with TRBJ1-1; D perhaps matches TRBD1 (6 bases). The CDR3 extends over 15 amino acids. Deletions cut 4 bases from V and 1 base from J, with 13 bases between. In germline, CDR1 is LNHDA, CDR2 SQIVND (reference sequence). CDR3 sequence reads: CASSTSDRSNTEAFF. The DNA of the CDR3 is TGTGCCAGTAGTACCAGTGACAGGTCGAACACTGAAGCTTTCTTT.

This clonotype was detected many times. The chain is built from TRBV20-1 and TRBJ2-1; maybe TRBD2 (6 bases). The germline gives CDR1 DFQATT, CDR2 SNEGSKA (reference sequence). Trimming left V 0 bases short and J 3 bases short, with 9 bases between. The CDR3 runs 14 residues. The CDR3 DNA sequence: TGCAGTGCTAGAGAGGGGACTCTCTACAATGAGCAGTTCTTC. Translated, it gives CSAREGTLYNEQFF.

This rearrangement joins TRBV29-1 to TRBJ2-4; D may be TRBD2 (6 bases). The J call may be wrong; the DNA end is better matched by TRBJ2-7. The germline CDR1 and CDR2 sequences are SQVTM and ANQGSEA. The CDR3 totals 13 residues. CDR3 protein: CSVRAGITYEQYF. The CDR3 DNA sequence: TGCAGCGTTCGGGCGGGAATTACCTACGAGCAGTACTTC.

This clonotype was recorded a few times. The chain links TRBV18 to TRBJ1-2, with 7 bases identical to TRBD1. The germline gives CDR1 KGHSH, CDR2 LQKENI. There are 16 residues in the CDR3. After removal of 3 bases from V and 0 bases from J, the junction contained 7 bases not matched to a gene. The CDR3 DNA sequence: TGTGCCAGCTCACCCGCAGGACAGGTTGCTAACTATGGCTACACCTTC. Translating it yields CASSPAGQVANYGYTF.

This clonotype was found a few times. This may be a read error: a much more frequent sequence differs by one nucleotide. The chain uses TRBV7-2 and TRBJ2-5; D not certain. Trimming pared 5 bases from V and 1 base from J, leaving 11 bases between. This CDR3 is 14 amino acids long. Germline-derived CDR1 and CDR2 are SGHTA and FQGNSA. Written as DNA, the CDR3 is TGTGCCAGCAGCCCGCAGGAAATCCAAGAGACCCAGTACTTC. This sequence encodes CASSPQEIQETQYF. The entire variable domain, with the rest obtained from reference TRBV7-2 and TRBJ2-5, is as follows: GAGVSQSPSNKVTEKGKDVELRCDPISGHTALYWYRQSLGQGLEFLIYFQGNSAPDKSGLPSDRFSAERTGGSVSTLTIQRTQQEDSAVYLCASSPQEIQETQYFGPGTRLLVL.

The genes are TRBV28 and TRBJ1-1; a possible D gene is TRBD1 (5 bases). The germline CDR1 and CDR2 sequences are MDHEN and SYDVKM. There are 14 residues in the CDR3. V dropped 2 bases and J dropped 6 bases, with 13 bases sitting between them. CDR3 residues: CASSLRRVGAEAFF. CDR3 in DNA: TGTGCCAGCAGTTTACGGAGGGTGGGGGCTGAAGCTTTCTTT.

The genes are TRBV25-1 and TRBJ2-5, with 14 bases that match TRBD2. The end of the DNA is better explained by TRBJ2-1, so the J call may be wrong. CDR1 is MGHDK and CDR2 is SYGVNS in the germline V gene. This CDR3 is built from 15 residues. This chain's CDR3 is CASSGLAGGPSEQFF. The CDR3 DNA reads as TGTGCCAGCAGTGGACTAGCGGGAGGGCCATCTGAGCAGTTCTTC.

There are many counts of this clonotype. V gene TRBV11-2 combines with J gene TRBJ2-1, with 13 bases identical to TRBD2. V gave up 7 bases and J gave up 7 bases; unmatched junction bases: 16. This CDR3 spans 18 amino acids. Per the germline V gene, CDR1 is SGHAT and CDR2 is FQNNGV. The CDR3, as DNA: TGTGCCAGCATCCCCTCACCCAGGACTAGCGGGAGCTGGAATGAGCAGTTCTTC. Amino acids: CASIPSPRTSGSWNEQFF. Together with reference TRBV11-2 and TRBJ2-1, the CDR3 gives the full variable domain: EAGVAQSPRYKIIEKRQSVAFWCNPISGHATLYWYQQILGQGPKLLIQFQNNGVVDDSQLPKDRFSAERLKGVDSTLKIQPAKLEDSAVYLCASIPSPRTSGSWNEQFFGPGTRLTVL.

Many counts were recorded for this clonotype. V is TRBV13 and J is TRBJ1-4; no reliable D call. The germline CDR1 and CDR2 sequences are PRHDT and FYEKMQ (reference sequence). This CDR3 has 17 residues. V lost 4 bases, J lost 0 bases, and 15 bases lay in between. CDR3: CASSCRGCGPTNEKLFF. The CDR3 bases are TGTGCCAGCAGCTGCCGCGGGTGCGGCCCAACTAATGAAAAACTGTTTTTT. The full variable domain, with the rest looked up from reference TRBV13 and TRBJ1-4, is AAGVIQSPRHLIKEKRETATLKCYPIPRHDTVYWYQQGPGQDPQFLISFYEKMQSDKGSIPDRFSAQQFSDYHSELNMSSLELGDSALYFCASSCRGCGPTNEKLFFGSGTQLSVL.

This clonotype was seen at least ten times. This sequence joins TRBV29-1 and TRBJ1-1; D not resolved. Germline CDR1 reads SQVTM; CDR2 reads ANQGSEA. The germline V and J ends were trimmed by 5 bases and 12 bases, with 22 bases remaining between them. This CDR3 region has 13 residues. The CDR3 DNA reads TGCAGCGTTCATCGGGCCCTTACGGGTTTGACTTTCTTT. As protein: CSVHRALTGLTFF.

The V call is TRBV19, the J call TRBJ2-3; D ambiguous. From germline, CDR1 is LNHDA and CDR2 SQIVND (reference sequence). This CDR3 is 15 amino acids long. The ends were cut back, 4 bases at V and 2 bases at J, with 13 bases in the middle. This CDR3 reads CASSTRTVVTDTQYF. Written as DNA, the CDR3 is TGTGCCAGTAGTACACGGACGGTTGTCACAGATACGCAGTATTTT. The complete variable domain, with remaining parts taken from reference TRBV19 and TRBJ2-3, reads DGGITQSPKYLFRKEGQNVTLSCEQNLNHDAMYWYRQDPGQGLRLIYYSQIVNDFQKGDIAEGYSVSREKKESFPLTVTSAQKNPTAFYLCASSTRTVVTDTQYFGPGTRLTVL.

This clonotype appeared a few times. This may be a read error: a much more frequent sequence differs by one nucleotide. This chain links TRBV7-2 with TRBJ2-1; weak D call: TRBD2 (6 bases). In germline, CDR1 is SGHTA, CDR2 FQGNSA. The CDR3 length is 14 residues. The ends were cut back, 4 bases at V and 6 bases at J, with 13 bases in the middle. The CDR3: CASSSGPAGNEQFF. Written as DNA, the CDR3 is TGTGCCAGCAGCTCGGGACCAGCGGGCAATGAGCAGTTCTTC.

The V call is TRBV4-1, the J call TRBJ2-1; D gene ambiguous. Germline-derived CDR1 and CDR2 are MGHRA and YSYEKL. Trimming took 4 bases from V and 5 from J, leaving 18 bases between them. This CDR3 has 16 residues. This chain's CDR3 is CASSPRPIRKDNEQFF. The CDR3 nucleotides read TGCGCCAGCAGCCCCCGTCCCATTCGAAAAGACAATGAGCAGTTCTTC.